This T cell receptor (beta chain) was identified during a study of graft-versus-host responses after intestinal transplantation. Overall study context: All of the recipients had induction that used anti-thymocyte globulin, then tacrolimus and steroids for approximately 3 years. Study findings and constraints: GvH clones turned up in recipient marrow; some had shown up first in ileum or blood.

About this clone: Its antigen remains unidentified.

CDR1 and CDR2 (germline): LGHNA, YNFKEQ. The CDR3 covers 14 residues. Trimming cost V 3 bases and J 6 bases; bases outside gene matches: 7. Sequencing used immunoSEQ multiplex PCR; TCRdb keeps in-frame clones, though not all of them. The data contain approximately 88,000 clones, 90% of them singletons. The sample in question was unstimulated CD4+ T cells sorted from spleen or lymph node cells, obtained before intestinal transplant. The chain combines TRBV4-2 with TRBJ2-7; 8 bases match TRBD1. The source is a human donor who received an intestinal transplant. CDR3 loop: CASSHRGRGLEQYF. The CDR3 coding sequence is TGTGCCAGCAGCCACAGGGGGCGCGGGCTCGAGCAGTACTTC.